The 10 T cell receptor beta chains reported below all come from one sample, sequenced in a study of cytomegalovirus exposure and HLA in healthy donors. PCR amplification relied on 60 Vbeta primers (plus 13 Jbeta primers). Sequencing used immunoSEQ multiplex PCR; TCRdb keeps in-frame clones, though not all of them. The data hold under 150,000 clones, with about 73% observed a single time. The sample comprised PBMCs. Source of these receptors: a woman aged 35 to 49 in good health and CMV-seronegative.

This clone was observed a few times. V and J are TRBV6-5 and TRBJ1-1; perhaps TRBD1 as D (5 bases). CDR3 length: 15 residues. Germline CDR1 reads MNHEY; CDR2 reads SVGAGI. V lost 4 bases and J lost 1, with 13 bases in between. CDR3 residues: CASSSTPQGNTEAFF. CDR3 coding DNA: TGTGCCAGCAGTTCCACACCCCAGGGGAACACTGAAGCTTTCTTT.

The chain recombines TRBV5-6 with TRBJ2-7; TRBD2 matches 8 bases. CDR3 size: 14 residues. Germline CDR1 is SGHDT and CDR2 is YYEEEE. Trimming took 3 bases from V and 2 from J; bases not matched to a gene: 4. This CDR3 reads CASSSSGSPYEQYF. CDR3 DNA sequence: TGTGCCAGCAGCTCCAGCGGGAGCCCCTACGAGCAGTACTTC.

V and J are TRBV29-1 and TRBJ2-3; 12 bases line up with TRBD2. CDR3 length equals 17 residues. Germline loops: CDR1 SQVTM, CDR2 ANQGSEA. With V trimmed by 5 bases and J by 4 bases, 13 bases remained unmatched. The CDR3 coding sequence is TGCAGCGTTTACGATTTTGGGCTAGCGGGAGGGCCAGATACGCAGTATTTT. This encodes CSVYDFGLAGGPDTQYF.

This rearrangement joins TRBV28 to TRBJ1-3, with D tentatively TRBD1 (5 bases). The germline V gene encodes CDR1 MDHEN and CDR2 SYDVKM. Trimming cost V 4 bases and J 5 bases, with 12 bases left between them. The CDR3 is 14 amino acids. The CDR3 DNA reads as TGTGCCAGCAGTTCGGCCTCAGGGAGAAACACCATATATTTT. This gives the protein CASSSASGRNTIYF.

The chain recombines TRBV4-2 with TRBJ1-4; D remains ambiguous. The CDR3 has 15 residues. From germline, CDR1 is LGHNA and CDR2 YNFKEQ. The germline V and J ends were trimmed by 0 bases and 6 bases, with 11 bases remaining between them. The CDR3 region has the DNA TGTGCCAGCAGCCAAGATATGAGGGCGGATGAAAAACTGTTTTTT. Its protein is CASSQDMRADEKLFF.

The rearrangement joins TRBV6-5 to TRBJ2-7; the match to TRBD1 covers 7 bases. The ends lost 8 bases at V and 2 bases at J; junction bases unmatched: 3. The CDR3 covers 12 residues. The germline V gene has CDR1 MNHEY and CDR2 SVGAGI. CDR3 protein: CASGTGAYEQYF. The CDR3 bases are TGTGCCAGCGGAACAGGGGCCTACGAGCAGTACTTC.

CDR3 DNA sequence: TGTGCCAGCAGGACGACAGCTGGAAACACCATATATTTT. This gives the protein CASRTTAGNTIYF. This sequence joins TRBV6-1 and TRBJ1-3; the D gene is possibly TRBD1 (5 bases). Germline V lookup: CDR1 MNHNS, CDR2 SASEGT. The CDR3 length is 13 residues. V was clipped by 6 bases and J by 2 bases, with 8 bases between them.

The genes are TRBV28 and TRBJ2-1; 13 nucleotides agree with TRBD2. J lost 6 bases, V lost 5 bases, and 7 bases had no gene match. Germline-derived CDR1 and CDR2 are MDHEN and SYDVKM. There are 16 residues in the CDR3. The CDR3 sequence is CASSNSGTSGVNEQFF. The CDR3 nucleotides read TGTGCCAGCAGTAATTCCGGGACTAGCGGGGTCAATGAGCAGTTCTTC.

The V gene is TRBV11-2, the J gene TRBJ1-2; tentatively, D is TRBD1 (6 bases). CDR3 length: 12 amino acids. V was trimmed by 3 bases and J by 8 bases, leaving 10 bases between them. Germline CDR1 reads SGHAT; CDR2 reads FQNNGV. The CDR3 reads CASSFTGYGYTF. The CDR3 DNA reads TGTGCCAGCAGCTTTACAGGGTACGGCTACACCTTC.

The chain is built from TRBV7-2 and TRBJ2-1, with 9 bases matching TRBD2. Germline CDR1 SGHTA, CDR2 FQGNSA. The V and J ends lost 3 bases and 7 bases, in that order; junction bases with no gene match: 4. CDR3 length equals 14 residues. The CDR3 sequence: CASSFSSGINEQFF. The CDR3 region has the DNA TGTGCCAGCAGCTTTTCTAGCGGGATTAATGAGCAGTTCTTC.